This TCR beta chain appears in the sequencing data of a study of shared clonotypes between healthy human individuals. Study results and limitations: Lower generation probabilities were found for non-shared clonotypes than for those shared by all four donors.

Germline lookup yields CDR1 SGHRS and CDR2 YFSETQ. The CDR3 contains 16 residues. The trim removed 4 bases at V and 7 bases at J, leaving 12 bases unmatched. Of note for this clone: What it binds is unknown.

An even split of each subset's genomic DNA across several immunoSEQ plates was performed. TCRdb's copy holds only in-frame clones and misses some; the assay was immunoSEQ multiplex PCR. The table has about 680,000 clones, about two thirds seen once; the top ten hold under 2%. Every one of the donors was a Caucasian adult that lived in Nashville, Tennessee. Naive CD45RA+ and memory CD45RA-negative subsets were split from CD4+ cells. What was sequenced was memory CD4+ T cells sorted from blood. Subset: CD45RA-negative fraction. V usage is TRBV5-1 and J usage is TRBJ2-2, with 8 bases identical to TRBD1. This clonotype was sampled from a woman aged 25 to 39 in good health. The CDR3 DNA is TGCGCCAGCAGCCTCGCAGTGGACAGGGTGAGCGGGGAGCTGTTTTTT. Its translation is CASSLAVDRVSGELFF.